A selection of T cell receptor beta chains follows, all from one sample in a study of blood T cell repertoires in COVID-19. Clones were read by immunoSEQ multiplex PCR, and TCRdb kept only the in-frame ones, dropping some. Among 100,000 to 120,000 clones, 75% to 85% were seen once, and the ten largest hold 9.4%. What was sequenced was peripheral blood. These receptors were taken from a woman between 65 and 79 years old with acute or convalescent COVID-19. Each CDR3 is given with its conserved first and last residue. The D gene is left open where the match is weak. Not every row has a clone size; where given, it reads once, few, many or a size class.

CDR3 length | J gene | V gene | clone size | D gene | CDR3 DNA | CDR3 protein
16 | TRBJ1-4 | TRBV15 | NA | NA | TGTGCCACCAGCAGAGGAAACAGGGCAACTAATGAAAAACTGTTTTTT | CATSRGNRATNEKLFF
15 | TRBJ2-1 | TRBV30 | NA | TRBD2 | TGCGCCTGGAGTAGGGGCCTAGCGGGGGGCGAAGAGCAGTTCTTC | CAWSRGLAGGEEQFF
13 | TRBJ2-3 | TRBV5-4 | NA | TRBD2 | TGTGCCAGCAGCCAACGGACTAGCGGACAGCAGTATTTT | CASSQRTSGQQYF
13 | TRBJ2-3 | TRBV19 | NA | TRBD2 | TGTGCCAGGTTGCGGGGGGGCAAAGATACGCAGTATTTT | CARLRGGKDTQYF
14 | TRBJ1-1 | TRBV7-2 | NA | NA | TGTGCCAGCAGCTCCACGGGACAAAACGGGCAAGCTTTCTTT | CASSSTGQNGQAFF
15 | TRBJ1-2 | TRBV19 | once | NA | TGTGCCAGTAGTATAGGGGGACTCCTAAACTATGGCTACACCTTC | CASSIGGLLNYGYTF
16 | TRBJ2-7 | TRBV5-1 | NA | NA | TGCGCCAGCAGCTTGGGGGGGAGTAGCGGTTCCTACGAGCAGTACTTC | CASSLGGSSGSYEQYF
12 | TRBJ1-2 | TRBV20-1 | NA | NA | TGCAGTGCTAGTAGACAGCCCGATGGCTACACCTTC | CSASRQPDGYTF
15 | TRBJ1-1 | TRBV19 | NA | NA | TGTGCCAGTAGTATCTCCAGAACCATGAACACTGAAGCTTTCTTT | CASSISRTMNTEAFF
14 | TRBJ2-7 | TRBV19 | once | TRBD1 | TGTGCCAGTAGTACACAGGGGGGAGACTACGAGCAGTACTTC | CASSTQGGDYEQYF
12 | TRBJ1-1 | TRBV28 | NA | NA | TGTGCCAGCAGTTCTACGACAAACCGTAGGTTCTTT | CASSSTTNRRFF
13 | TRBJ1-2 | TRBV5-6 | NA | NA | TGTGCCAGCAGCTTGGCCGGGGGGTCTGGCTACACCTTC | CASSLAGGSGYTF
16 | TRBJ2-5 | TRBV4-2 | few | TRBD1 | TGTGCCAGCAGCCAAGAAGGGCAGGGGGTTGGGGAGACCCAGTACTTC | CASSQEGQGVGETQYF
15 | TRBJ1-6 | TRBV27 | NA | NA | TGTGCCAGCAGTTTACAGGGAGGCTATAATTCACCCCTCCACTTT | CASSLQGGYNSPLHF
15 | TRBJ1-5 | TRBV15 | NA | TRBD1 | TGTGCCACCAGCAGAGATGGGACAGTTAATCAGCCCCAGCATTTT | CATSRDGTVNQPQHF
11 | TRBJ1-5 | TRBV19 | few | NA | TGTGCCAGTAGTGAGGGTTTGACCCAGCATTTT | CASSEGLTQHF
14 | TRBJ1-2 | TRBV5-5 | NA | TRBD1 | TGTGCCAGCAGCCCGGACAGGGATAACTATGGCTACACCTTC | CASSPDRDNYGYTF
16 | TRBJ1-2 | TRBV5-6 | NA | TRBD1 | TGTGCCAGCAGCTTGGCCGGGGACAGAATTAACTATGGCTACACCTTC | CASSLAGDRINYGYTF
16 | TRBJ2-1 | TRBV18 | NA | NA | TGTGCCAGCTCAGACGGAAGACAACACGTCCACAATGAGCAGTTCTTC | CASSDGRQHVHNEQFF
14 | TRBJ2-7 | TRBV6-1 | NA | TRBD1 | TGTGCCAGCAGTGATGTGACAGGGGCCTACGAGCAGTACTTC | CASSDVTGAYEQYF
16 | TRBJ1-3 | TRBV7-9 | NA | NA | TGTGCCAGCAGCCCCCAAAAGGGGGACTCTGGAAACACCATATATTTT | CASSPQKGDSGNTIYF
15 | TRBJ2-6 | TRBV19 | NA | NA | TGTGCCAGTAGTATGGAGGGCTCTGGGGCCAACGTCCTGACTTTC | CASSMEGSGANVLTF
15 | TRBJ2-3 | TRBV14 | NA | TRBD1 | TGTGCCAGCAGCCAAGCCGGGACAGGGGCAGATACGCAGTATTTT | CASSQAGTGADTQYF
14 | TRBJ1-1 | TRBV6-1 | NA | NA | TGTGCCAGCAGTGAACAGGGCCTGAACACTGAAGCTTTCTTT | CASSEQGLNTEAFF
15 | TRBJ1-5 | TRBV19 | NA | NA | TGTGCCAGTAGTATTCCTAAGGGGTCCGTACAGCCCCAGCATTTT | CASSIPKGSVQPQHF
16 | TRBJ1-5 | TRBV19 | NA | TRBD1 | TGTGCCAGTAGTCCCGGGACAGGGGTTGGCAATCAGCCCCAGCATTTT | CASSPGTGVGNQPQHF
14 | TRBJ2-3 | TRBV9 | once | NA | TGTGCCAGCAGCGAGGCGGGGAGCACAGATACGCAGTATTTT | CASSEAGSTDTQYF
14 | TRBJ2-5 | TRBV28 | NA | NA | TGTGCCAGCAGTCTACTAGTGCTCCAAGAGACCCAGTACTTC | CASSLLVLQETQYF
15 | TRBJ2-1 | TRBV9 | NA | TRBD2 | TGTGCCAGCAGCGATATAGCGGGATTATACAATGAGCAGTTCTTC | CASSDIAGLYNEQFF
15 | TRBJ2-2 | TRBV27 | NA | TRBD1 | TGTGCCAGCAGTACTCAACAGGGGGCCGCCGGGGAGCTGTTTTTT | CASSTQQGAAGELFF
17 | TRBJ2-1 | TRBV3-1/TRBV3-2 | NA | TRBD2 | TGTGCCAGCAGCCTCCGGACTAGCGGGGCCTCTCTCAATGAGCAGTTCTTC | CASSLRTSGASLNEQFF
12 | TRBJ2-1 | TRBV2 | NA | TRBD2 | TGTGCCAGCATTAGACTAGCCCGTGAGCAGTTCTTC | CASIRLAREQFF
11 | TRBJ2-3 | TRBV29-1 | NA | NA | TGCAGCGTCGCGAGCACAGATACGCAGTATTTT | CSVASTDTQYF
13 | TRBJ2-3 | TRBV5-1 | NA | TRBD2 | TGCGCCAGCAGCGAGGCGGGAGCGGATACGCAGTATTTT | CASSEAGADTQYF
15 | TRBJ2-5 | TRBV24-1 | NA | NA | TGTGCCACCAGTGATCCCCGGGACTCCCAAGAGACCCAGTACTTC | CATSDPRDSQETQYF
18 | TRBJ2-6 | TRBV2 | once | NA | TGTGCCAGCAGTGAACGTGGCAGGAGGTCCTCTGGGGCCAACGTCCTGACTTTC | CASSERGRRSSGANVLTF
12 | TRBJ1-2 | TRBV5-4 | NA | NA | TGTGCCAGCGCCCAGGATTTTTATGGCTACACCTTC | CASAQDFYGYTF
12 | TRBJ1-5 | TRBV6-6 | NA | NA | TGTGCCAGCAGTCCTGAGGGTCAGCCCCAGCATTTT | CASSPEGQPQHF
15 | TRBJ1-1 | TRBV30 | NA | NA | TGTGCCTGGAGCCAACGGGGCTGGGGGGAGACTGAAGCTTTCTTT | CAWSQRGWGETEAFF
13 | TRBJ1-4 | TRBV7-6 | NA | NA | TGTGCCAGCAGCCCTATGAGCAGGCAAAAACTGTTTTTT | CASSPMSRQKLFF
14 | TRBJ1-5 | TRBV19 | NA | NA | TGTGCCAGTAGTATTCCCACTCTACATCAGCCCCAGCATTTT | CASSIPTLHQPQHF
17 | TRBJ2-3 | TRBV3-1/TRBV3-2 | NA | TRBD2 | TGTGCCAGCAGCCAAGGCTCGCAGCGGGAGGGCTTGGATACGCAGTATTTT | CASSQGSQREGLDTQYF
15 | TRBJ1-4 | TRBV2 | few | TRBD1 | TGTGCCAGCAGACGGATCGGGACAGGGGTAGGAAAACTGTTTTTT | CASRRIGTGVGKLFF
14 | TRBJ2-7 | TRBV3-1/TRBV3-2 | few | NA | TGTGCCAGCAGCCAAGATAGTGGAGCCTACGAGCAGTACTTC | CASSQDSGAYEQYF
12 | TRBJ2-7 | TRBV6-5 | few | TRBD1 | TGTGCCAGCAGACAGGGGGACAGGGAGCAGTACTTC | CASRQGDREQYF